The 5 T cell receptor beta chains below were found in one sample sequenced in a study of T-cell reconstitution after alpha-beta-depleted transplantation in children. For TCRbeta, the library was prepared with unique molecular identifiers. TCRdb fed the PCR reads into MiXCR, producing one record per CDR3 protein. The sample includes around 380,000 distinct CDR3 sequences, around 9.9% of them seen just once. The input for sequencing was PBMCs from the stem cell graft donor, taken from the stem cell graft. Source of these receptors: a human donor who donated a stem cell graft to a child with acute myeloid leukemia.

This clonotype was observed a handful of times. Written as DNA, the CDR3 is TGCAGTGCTCAATGGACTAGCGGGAACACAGATACGCAGTATTTT. Protein product: CSAQWTSGNTDTQYF. V usage is TRBV20-1 and J usage is TRBJ2-3; 12 bases match TRBD2. Germline CDR1 is DFQATT and CDR2 is SNEGSKA (reference sequence). Trimming at V came to 5 bases and at J to 2 bases, leaving 5 bases not matched to a gene. The CDR3 sequence is 15 residues long.

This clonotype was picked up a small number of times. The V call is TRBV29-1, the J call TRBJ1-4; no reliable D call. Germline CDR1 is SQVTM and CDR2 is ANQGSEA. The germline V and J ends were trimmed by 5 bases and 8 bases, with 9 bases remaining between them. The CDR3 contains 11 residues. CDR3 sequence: CSVTEDEKLFF. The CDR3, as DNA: TGCAGCGTTACAGAAGACGAAAAACTGTTTTTT.

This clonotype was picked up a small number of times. The CDR3 loop reads CATSGLANYNEQFF. CDR3 nucleotide sequence: TGTGCCACCAGCGGACTAGCGAATTACAATGAGCAGTTCTTC. The genes are TRBV15 and TRBJ2-1; TRBD2 aligns across 9 bases. V trimming: 5 bases; J trimming: 4 bases; junction bases outside the gene matches: 3. Germline values: CDR1 LNHNV, CDR2 YYDKDF (reference sequence). The CDR3 runs 14 residues.

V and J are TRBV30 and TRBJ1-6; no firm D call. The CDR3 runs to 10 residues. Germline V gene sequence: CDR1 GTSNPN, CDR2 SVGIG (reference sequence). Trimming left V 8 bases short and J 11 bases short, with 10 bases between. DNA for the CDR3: TGTGCCGGATTTGACGCACCCCTCCACTTT. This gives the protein CAGFDAPLHF. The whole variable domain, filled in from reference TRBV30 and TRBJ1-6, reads SQTIHQWPATLVQPVGSPLSLECTVEGTSNPNLYWYRQAAGRGLQLLFYSVGIGQISSEVPQNLSASRPQDRQFILSSKKLLLSDSGFYLCAGFDAPLHFGNGTRLTVT.

The CDR3 DNA follows: TGTGCCAGCAGCTCCCCTTACGCCCGGACAGGGGGCTCCTATGGCTACACCTTC. It translates to CASSSPYARTGGSYGYTF. The chain links TRBV11-1 to TRBJ1-2, with 11 bases aligning to TRBD1. V was clipped by 4 bases and J by 4 bases; unmatched bases: 14. Germline assignment: CDR1 SGHAT and CDR2 FQDESV (reference sequence). The CDR3 loop spans 18 amino acids.